This T cell receptor beta chain was found in a study of T cell responses to AZD1222 COVID-19 vaccine. Overall study findings and caveats: Every sample of the repertoires postdated the peak T cell response. It should be noted that donors were predominantly white British and more often female, and clonal diversity was possibly underestimated.

This CDR3 has 14 amino acids. Germline V gene sequence: CDR1 SGDLS, CDR2 YYNGEE. Trimming at V came to 0 bases and at J to 3 bases, leaving 1 base not matched to a gene. Of note for this clone: Its antigen is currently unknown.

Assay used: immunoSEQ multiplex PCR; TCRdb lists only in-frame clones, some missing. The sample contains 130,000 to 150,000 clones, about 92% of which appear only once. The V and J genes are TRBV9 and TRBJ2-7; 9 bases match TRBD1. The receptor was isolated from an adult in good health. This material consisted of peripheral blood, taken on day 0 of AZD1222 vaccination. The CDR3 nucleotides are TGTGCCAGCAGCGTAGGACAGGGGGGCTACGAGCAGTACTTC. Translation: CASSVGQGGYEQYF.